This TCR beta chain was identified in a study of T cells after posttransplantation cyclophosphamide (dated by TCRdb to the mid-2010s). As for the study more broadly: T cell repertoire reconstitution was tracked by TRB sequencing after myeloablative bone marrow transplantation in which posttransplantation cyclophosphamide was used as GVHD prophylaxis. Blood from all 35 or so PTCy patients with 1-year posttransplant specimens was subjected to TRB sequencing. Because TRA and TRB clonality correlated tightly in 9 samples, later TCR analyses were limited to TRB. Antigen receptor sequencing covered samples from 30 to 45 PTCy-treated patients and around 15 of their related bone marrow donors. TRB sequencing was also done on up to about 3 additional blood samples from 2 to 5.2 years after transplant in 3 patients, and on pretransplant blood from several patients. Public TRB sequences were checked against a database of over 3,000 sequences associated with responses to pathogens, tumor antigens, self-antigens and alloantigens. Overall study outcomes, separate from this receptor: The TRB repertoires of T cells infiltrating skin or GI tract showed only limited overlap with the TRB repertoires of T cells in blood. Across 45 patients, recipient CMV seropositivity and CMV reactivation were highly associated with TRB clonality; PTCy diversity was similar to CNI/methotrexate controls. Donor-recipient similarity was low at 1-2 months but rose over the first year, and later blood repertoires were often dominated by donor CD8+ memory clones.

What the treatment or condition label conveys for this sample: high-dose cyclophosphamide on days +3 and +4 as single-agent GVHD prophylaxis. PTCy patients received busulfan and fludarabine conditioning, a related or unrelated marrow graft, and cyclophosphamide on days +3 and +4. The PTCy-treated patients were drawn from a prospective, multi-institutional clinical trial. Peripheral blood and bone marrow mononuclear cells were isolated by Ficoll-Hypaque density centrifugation and cryopreserved. Genomic DNA was used for TRB sequencing, which was performed with the immunoSEQ assay at survey resolution or with the hsTCRB kit. In the source study's methods: The immunoSEQ software handled initial read processing, and the LymphoSeq R package was used for repertoire analyses. Clonality was computed as 1 minus normalized Shannon entropy; Gini coefficient was also calculated for each TRB dataset. Phenotypes of unsorted samples were inferred by mapping TRB sequences from sorted subsets of the recipient or donor onto the same recipient's unsorted samples. The table was pulled from immuneACCESS by TCRdb, which kept in-frame rearrangements only. Such tables lose some clones; where checked, under half of the loss comes from unresolved V genes, and the rest has no known cause. From that table come the V and J calls and clone size; the DNA was used to work out D and trimming. The sample table shows over 8,000 clones, and 85% are seen once. Roughly 23% of the sample goes to the ten largest clones.

This clone is a singleton in its sample. Its antigen is still unknown. Base qualities are missing; no much larger clone stands one base away. The germline V gene gives CDR1 as SNHLY and CDR2 as FYNNEI. The CDR3 goes from the cysteine to the phenylalanine over 13 residues. Only the CDR3 DNA stays, 39 bases, in frame from base 1. Trimmed from V: 4 bases; trimmed from J: 9 bases; junction bases lacking a gene match: 6. This material consisted of PBMCs, taken after allogeneic stem cell transplant with posttransplant cyclophosphamide. The TCR was taken from a female patient aged 40 to 55 who received an allogeneic stem cell transplant from an unrelated donor, was CMV-positive, and had no GVHD. Once a transplant has taken place, some T cells may be donor derived. The chain employs TRBV2 and TRBJ2-1, and TRBD1 matches 7 of the central bases. This receptor has the CDR3 CASSAYRGREQFF. The DNA sequence reads TGTGCCAGCAGTGCGTACAGGGGCCGTGAGCAGTTCTTC. When the CDR3 is completed using the reference TRBV2 and TRBJ2-1 genes on either side, the full variable domain is EPEVTQTPSHQVTQMGQEVILRCVPISNHLYFYWYRQILGQKVEFLVSFYNNEISEKSEIFDDQFSVERPDGSNFTLKIRSTKLEDSAMYFCASSAYRGREQFFGPGTRLTVL.